This T cell receptor (beta chain) was identified in a study of blood T cell repertoires in COVID-19. The germline gives CDR1 SGHKS, CDR2 YYEKEE (reference sequence). This CDR3 spans 13 amino acids. Trimming removed 3 bases from V and 5 bases from J; junction bases left unmatched: 1. Original handling: Using reference gene primer amplification, nucleated cell counts were estimated. Profiled with immunoSEQ multiplex PCR; TCRdb holds only in-frame clones, not every one. The V and J calls and clone size were taken over from that table, and D and trimming were inferred from the DNA. The table records about 380,000 clones, 85% to 90% of them present only once.

The chain links TRBV5-5 to TRBJ1-5, with 8 bases lining up with TRBD1. The receptor was isolated from a woman aged 18-35 years who had recovered from COVID-19. Sequencing was carried out using PBMCs or T cells enriched from blood (not recorded which). The CDR3 sequence: CASSSGGYQPQHF. The CDR3 bases are TGTGCCAGCAGCTCAGGGGGCTATCAGCCCCAGCATTTT.